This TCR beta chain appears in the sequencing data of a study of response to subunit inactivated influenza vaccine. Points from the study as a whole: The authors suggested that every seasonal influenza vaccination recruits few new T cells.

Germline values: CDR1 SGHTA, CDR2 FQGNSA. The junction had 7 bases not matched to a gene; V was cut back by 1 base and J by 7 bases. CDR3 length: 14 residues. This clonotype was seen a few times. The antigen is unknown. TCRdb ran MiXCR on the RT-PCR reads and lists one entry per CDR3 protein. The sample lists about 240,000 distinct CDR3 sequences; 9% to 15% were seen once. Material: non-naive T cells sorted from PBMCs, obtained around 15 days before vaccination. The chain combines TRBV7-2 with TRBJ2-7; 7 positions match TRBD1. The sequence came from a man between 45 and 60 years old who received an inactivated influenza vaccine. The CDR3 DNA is TGTGCCAGCAGCTTAGGACACAGGGGTGGGGAGCAGTACTTC. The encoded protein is CASSLGHRGGEQYF.